This entry lists 25 T cell receptor beta chains sequenced from one sample in a study of CD8 T cells in ankylosing spondylitis. TCRdb used MiXCR to reprocess the 5' RACE reads, holding one entry per CDR3 protein. The table lists around 450,000 distinct CDR3 sequences, roughly 25% of them singletons. Broader study findings: Seemingly distinctive of ankylosing spondylitis blood was a TCR beta motif formed by eight highly homologous variants.

No antigen has been assigned to these receptors. The sample taken for sequencing was blood, either unsorted or a sorted T cell fraction (not recorded which). These receptors originate from a male donor with ankylosing spondylitis.

Only a few counts were recorded for this clonotype. This rearrangement joins TRBV9 to TRBJ1-2, with D tentatively TRBD1 (6 bases). Per germline, CDR1 SGDLS and CDR2 YYNGEE. The CDR3 sequence is 15 residues long. V lost 2 bases and J 0 bases, leaving 11 bases between the germline ends. This CDR3 is CASSVGGQTNYGYTF. CDR3 in DNA: TGTGCCAGCAGCGTGGGGGGACAAACTAACTATGGCTACACCTTC.

The V gene is TRBV3-1, the J gene TRBJ2-1; TRBD2 aligns across 11 bases. The CDR3 consists of 18 residues. CDR1 and CDR2 (germline): LGHDT, YNNKEL (reference sequence). V lost 1 base and J lost 5; bases outside the gene matches: 10. This CDR3 reads CASSQADVWGLADNEQFF. The CDR3 nucleotides are TGTGCCAGCAGCCAAGCGGATGTCTGGGGACTAGCGGACAATGAGCAGTTCTTC.

This chain links TRBV5-1 with TRBJ2-7; the match to TRBD2 covers 8 bases. From germline, CDR1 is SGHRS and CDR2 YFSETQ. This CDR3 spans 15 amino acids. Trimming cost V 6 bases and J 5 bases; bases outside gene matches: 13. The CDR3 here is CASTPGGGRFHEQYF. The DNA of the CDR3 is TGCGCCAGCACCCCGGGAGGCGGGAGGTTCCACGAGCAGTACTTC.

The V and J genes are TRBV24-1 and TRBJ2-6, with 8 bases matching TRBD1. Germline loops: CDR1 KGHDR, CDR2 SFDVKD. The CDR3 spans 15 residues. J was trimmed by 2 bases and V by 9 bases; bases with no gene match: 5. CDR3 residues: CATQTGAPGANVLTF. CDR3 sequence (DNA): TGTGCCACCCAGACAGGGGCCCCTGGGGCCAACGTCCTGACTTTC.

V and J are TRBV2 and TRBJ2-1; maybe TRBD1 (6 bases). Germline V gives CDR1 SNHLY, CDR2 FYNNEI. The length of the CDR3 is 13 residues. The CDR3 coding sequence is TGTGCTAGGGGGTCTGCAGGAAACAATGAGCAGTTCTTC. Translating gives CARGSAGNNEQFF.

This rearrangement joins TRBV5-1 to TRBJ1-4, with 9 bases identical to TRBD1. J gave up 4 bases and V 0 bases, and 10 bases lay outside the gene matches. Germline V gives CDR1 SGHRS, CDR2 YFSETQ. This CDR3 comprises 18 residues. CDR3 region: CASSLGDRGNPGNEKLFF. The CDR3 region has the DNA TGCGCCAGCAGCTTGGGCGACAGGGGGAACCCGGGTAATGAAAAACTGTTTTTT.

This clonotype was observed a handful of times. The CDR3 DNA is TGCAGTGCCAGGACACCCCTATTCTATGGCTACACCTTC. This translates into CSARTPLFYGYTF. This chain joins TRBV20-1 and TRBJ1-2, with D possibly being TRBD1 (5 bases). V was pared by 6 bases and J by 4 bases, with 15 bases between. This CDR3 contains 13 residues. Per germline, CDR1 DFQATT and CDR2 SNEGSKA (reference sequence).

This clonotype was seen more than once but under ten times. The chain recombines TRBV15 with TRBJ2-4; no firm D call. V dropped 0 bases and J dropped 5 bases, with 14 bases sitting between them. CDR1 and CDR2 (germline): LNHNV, YYDKDF (reference sequence). The CDR3 length is 16 residues. CDR3 loop: CATSRDPPGRENIQYF. The CDR3 bases are TGTGCCACCAGCAGAGACCCTCCCGGTAGAGAAAACATTCAGTACTTC.

The chain uses TRBV29-1 and TRBJ2-3, with 7 bases matching TRBD1. In germline, CDR1 is SQVTM, CDR2 ANQGSEA. The CDR3 consists of 14 residues. With V trimmed by 3 bases and J by 4 bases, 7 bases remained unmatched. CDR3: CSVDRQGLADTQYF. CDR3 nucleotide sequence: TGCAGCGTTGACCGACAGGGTTTGGCAGATACGCAGTATTTT.

This sequence joins TRBV6-2 or TRBV6-3 and TRBJ2-3; TRBD2 matches 9 bases. Germline V lookup: CDR1 MNHEY, CDR2 SVGEGT. V was pared by 5 bases and J by 7 bases, with 19 bases of the junction left unmatched. The CDR3 runs to 18 residues. CDR3 sequence: CASSRRPREGRGMHTQYF. CDR3 DNA sequence: TGTGCCAGCAGTCGTCGTCCGCGGGAGGGCCGAGGAATGCATACGCAGTATTTT.

This chain uses TRBV29-1 with TRBJ2-1; D tentatively reads TRBD1 or TRBD2 (5 bases each). The V end lost 3 bases, the J end lost 5 bases, and 17 bases lay between the germline ends. This CDR3 is 15 amino acids long. Germline CDR1 reads SQVTM; CDR2 reads ANQGSEA. CDR3 loop: CSVDKVGGFDNEQFF. In nucleotides, the CDR3 is TGCAGCGTTGATAAGGTTGGGGGATTCGACAATGAGCAGTTCTTC.

The chain couples TRBV18 to TRBJ2-7; 10 nucleotides match TRBD2. The CDR3 spans 16 residues. Germline V gene lookup returns CDR1 KGHSH and CDR2 LQKENI. J gave up 0 bases and V 1 base, and 3 bases lay outside the gene matches. The CDR3 nucleotides read TGTGCCAGCTCACCACTAACTAGCGGGATCTCCTACGAGCAGTACTTC. Amino acids: CASSPLTSGISYEQYF.

The chain links TRBV29-1 to TRBJ2-3; a weak D match, TRBD1 (7 bases). Germline V gene lookup returns CDR1 SQVTM and CDR2 ANQGSEA. The CDR3 extends over 15 amino acids. With 6 bases removed from V and 2 bases from J, the gap between germline ends came to 18 bases. The CDR3 loop is CSVEDRKDYTDTQYF. The CDR3 nucleotides read TGCAGCGTAGAGGACAGGAAGGACTACACAGATACGCAGTATTTT.

The genes are TRBV10-2 and TRBJ2-3, with 11 bases matching TRBD2. The germline V gene encodes CDR1 WSHSY and CDR2 SAAADI. The CDR3 extends over 14 amino acids. V lost 6 bases to trimming and J lost 6 bases; unmatched junction nucleotides: 5. The CDR3 protein is CASRLAGEGDTQYF. CDR3 nucleotide sequence: TGCGCCAGCAGACTAGCGGGAGAGGGGGATACGCAGTATTTT.

The chain has TRBV20-1 and TRBJ2-3; 8 positions match TRBD2. Germline CDR1 and CDR2: DFQATT and SNEGSKA (reference sequence). This CDR3 spans 15 amino acids. J was trimmed by 4 bases and V by 0 bases; bases with no gene match: 6. The CDR3 here is CSARDPAGEPDTQYF. The CDR3 DNA reads TGCAGTGCTAGAGATCCAGCGGGAGAGCCAGATACGCAGTATTTT.

There are a few counts of this clonotype. The rearrangement links TRBV11-3 to TRBJ1-1, with 10 nucleotides matching TRBD1. Germline V gene data show CDR1 as SGHNT and CDR2 as YENEEA. The CDR3 runs to 16 residues. V was clipped by 3 bases and J by 4 bases; unmatched bases: 8. The CDR3 here is CASSLMTGGYGTEAFF. For the CDR3, the DNA is TGTGCCAGCAGCTTGATGACAGGGGGCTATGGCACTGAAGCTTTCTTT.

This clonotype was seen only a few times. The CDR3 DNA reads as TGTGCCAGCAGCTCTCATATGACGAGGACCAATTTACGACCAGATACGCAGTATTTT. Amino acid sequence: CASSSHMTRTNLRPDTQYF. The genes are TRBV11-2 and TRBJ2-3; no firm D call. The germline V and J ends were trimmed by 4 bases and 4 bases, with 27 bases remaining between them. Germline CDR1 is SGHAT and CDR2 is FQNNGV. The CDR3 extends over 19 amino acids. Complete variable domain (other parts from reference TRBV11-2 and TRBJ2-3): EAGVAQSPRYKIIEKRQSVAFWCNPISGHATLYWYQQILGQGPKLLIQFQNNGVVDDSQLPKDRFSAERLKGVDSTLKIQPAKLEDSAVYLCASSSHMTRTNLRPDTQYFGPGTRLTVL.

The chain carries TRBV5-1 and TRBJ2-5; TRBD2 agrees at 9 bases. The V segment lost 4 bases and the J segment 4 bases; nucleotides outside the gene matches: 8. CDR3 size: 15 residues. Germline V gives CDR1 SGHRS, CDR2 YFSETQ. CDR3 DNA sequence: TGCGCCAGCAGCCCCATTAGCGGGAGTGGAGAGACCCAGTACTTC. It specifies CASSPISGSGETQYF.

Only a few counts were recorded for this clonotype. V and J are TRBV7-9 and TRBJ2-5; D is perhaps TRBD1 (5 bases). This CDR3 spans 12 amino acids. Deletions cut 1 base from V and 9 bases from J, with 9 bases between. In germline, CDR1 is SEHNR, CDR2 FQNEAQ (reference sequence). The CDR3 sequence is CASSLEGRAQYF. Written as DNA, the CDR3 is TGTGCCAGCAGCTTAGAGGGCAGGGCCCAGTACTTC.

This clonotype was seen a handful of times. This rearrangement joins TRBV19 to TRBJ1-2; D is uncertain. Germline CDR1 reads LNHDA; CDR2 reads SQIVND (reference sequence). CDR3 length equals 13 residues. The V gene lost 3 bases and the J gene lost 8 bases, with 13 bases spanning the gap. The CDR3 nucleotides are TGTGCCAGTAGTATCAAGGCGTCTGGGGGCTACACCTTC. Translated, it gives CASSIKASGGYTF.

This clonotype was seen a handful of times. This chain links TRBV10-3 with TRBJ2-7; D is unclear. The V gene's germline CDR1 is ENHRY and CDR2 SYGVKD. The length of the CDR3 is 14 residues. The V gene lost 0 bases and the J gene lost 3 bases, with 9 bases spanning the gap. The chain's CDR3 is CAISESVGNYEQYF. The CDR3, as DNA: TGTGCCATCAGTGAGTCGGTAGGGAACTACGAGCAGTACTTC.

The CDR3 DNA reads as TGTGCCAGCAGTTTTTCTAGCGTGATCACAGATACGCAGTATTTT. It codes for CASSFSSVITDTQYF. The V call is TRBV12-3 or TRBV12-4, the J call TRBJ2-3, with D tentatively TRBD2 (6 bases). The CDR3 spans 15 residues. V was cut by 3 bases and J by 2 bases, with 12 bases left in between.

This clonotype has ten or more counts. This sequence joins TRBV21-1 and TRBJ2-7; TRBD2 was called by the table and not checked on the DNA. TRBV21-1 is assigned pseudogene status. The CDR3 spans 15 residues. The CDR3 protein is CASSNTREGIWEQYV. The CDR3 DNA reads as TGTGCCAGCAGCAACACTCGGGAGGGCATATGGGAGCAGTACGTC.

J is TRBJ2-1 and V is TRBV11-2; D unclear. This CDR3 comprises 12 residues. CDR1 is SGHAT and CDR2 is FQNNGV in the germline V gene. The germline V and J ends were trimmed by 0 bases and 8 bases, with 5 bases remaining between them. CDR3 DNA sequence: TGTGCCAGCAGCTTAGATAATGATGAGCAGTTCTTC. Its translation is CASSLDNDEQFF.

This sequence joins TRBV7-2 and TRBJ1-2, with a possible D match to TRBD1 (6 bases). Germline assignment: CDR1 SGHTA and CDR2 FQGNSA. The ends were cut back, 1 base at V and 3 bases at J, with 12 bases in the middle. This CDR3 spans 15 amino acids. CDR3 amino acids: CASSLGSAGDYGYTF. The CDR3 nucleotides read TGTGCCAGCAGCTTAGGGTCGGCAGGGGACTATGGCTACACCTTC. Full variable domain (missing parts from reference TRBV7-2 and TRBJ1-2): GAGVSQSPSNKVTEKGKDVELRCDPISGHTALYWYRQSLGQGLEFLIYFQGNSAPDKSGLPSDRFSAERTGGSVSTLTIQRTQQEDSAVYLCASSLGSAGDYGYTFGSGTRLTVV.